This record concerns one TCR beta chain sequence. Antigen unknown. V dropped 5 bases and J dropped 7 bases, with 17 bases sitting between them. CDR1 SGHTA and CDR2 FQGNSA come from the germline V gene. This CDR3 is 14 amino acids long. The cohort excluded patients with autoimmune disease history or systemic immunosuppression. This record comes from a study of OX40 agonist ivuxolimab in advanced cancers. Study-wide context: Patients got intravenous ivuxolimab at 0.01 to 10 mg/kg every 2 weeks. Age averaged around 60 years (range roughly 23 to 85), and roughly 82% were male. Study-level results: In the 0.1 to 3.0 mg/kg range, CD4+ and CD8+ blood T cells had expanded clonally by week 6.

Generated by immunoSEQ multiplex PCR, the TCRdb table keeps only in-frame clones and is missing some. The sample consists of just under 85,000 clones, around four fifths of them appearing once. The source is an adult with an advanced solid tumor such as melanoma, head and neck, liver or kidney cancer. This sample comprised CD4+ or CD8+ T cells sorted from blood, obtained in a trial of the OX40 agonist ivuxolimab. This chain connects TRBV7-2 to TRBJ1-1; D possibly corresponds to TRBD1 (6 bases). CDR3 DNA: TGTGCCAGCAGCCTGAAATCCGGACAGCTTGAAGCTTTCTTT. This codes for CASSLKSGQLEAFF.